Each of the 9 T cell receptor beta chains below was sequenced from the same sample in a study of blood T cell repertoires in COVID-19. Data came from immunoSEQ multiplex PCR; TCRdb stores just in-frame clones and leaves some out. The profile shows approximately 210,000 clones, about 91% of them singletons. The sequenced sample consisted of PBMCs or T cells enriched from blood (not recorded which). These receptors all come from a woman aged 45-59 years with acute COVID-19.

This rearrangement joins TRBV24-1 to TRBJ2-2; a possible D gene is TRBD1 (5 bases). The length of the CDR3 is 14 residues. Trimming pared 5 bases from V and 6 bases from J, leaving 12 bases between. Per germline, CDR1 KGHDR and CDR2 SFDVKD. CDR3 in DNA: TGTGCCACCAGTGTGGGGCACCCCCCCGGGGAGCTGTTTTTT. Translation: CATSVGHPPGELFF.

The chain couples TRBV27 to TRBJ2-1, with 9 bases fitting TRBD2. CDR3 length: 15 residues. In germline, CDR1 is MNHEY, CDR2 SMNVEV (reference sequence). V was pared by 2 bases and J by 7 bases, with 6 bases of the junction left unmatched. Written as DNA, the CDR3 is TGTGCCAGCAGTTTAGCGGGAGGGCCTGGGAATGAGCAGTTCTTC. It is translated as CASSLAGGPGNEQFF.

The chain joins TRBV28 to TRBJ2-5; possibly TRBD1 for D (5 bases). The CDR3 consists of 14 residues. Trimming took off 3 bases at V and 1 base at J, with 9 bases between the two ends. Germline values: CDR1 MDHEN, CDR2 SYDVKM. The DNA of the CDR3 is TGTGCCAGCAGTTTCCAGGGCTTCCAAGAGACCCAGTACTTC. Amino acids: CASSFQGFQETQYF.

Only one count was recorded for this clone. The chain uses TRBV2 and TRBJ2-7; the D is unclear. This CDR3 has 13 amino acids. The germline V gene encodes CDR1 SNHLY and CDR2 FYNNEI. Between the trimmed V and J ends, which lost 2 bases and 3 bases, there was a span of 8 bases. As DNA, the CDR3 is TGTGCCAGCAGTGAATTACCCGGCTACGAGCAGTACTTC. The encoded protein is CASSELPGYEQYF.

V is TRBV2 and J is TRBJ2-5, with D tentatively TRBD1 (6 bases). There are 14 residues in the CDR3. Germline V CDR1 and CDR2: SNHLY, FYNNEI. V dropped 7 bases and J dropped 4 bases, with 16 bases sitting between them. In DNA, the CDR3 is TGTGCCAGCAACAGTCCAGGGGCGATAGAGACCCAGTACTTC. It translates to CASNSPGAIETQYF.

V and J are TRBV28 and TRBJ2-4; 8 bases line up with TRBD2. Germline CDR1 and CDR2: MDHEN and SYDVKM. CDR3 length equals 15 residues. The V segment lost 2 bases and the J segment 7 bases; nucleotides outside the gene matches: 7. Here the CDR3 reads CASSLRAGGPNIQYF. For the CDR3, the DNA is TGTGCCAGCAGTTTAAGGGCGGGAGGACCGAACATTCAGTACTTC.

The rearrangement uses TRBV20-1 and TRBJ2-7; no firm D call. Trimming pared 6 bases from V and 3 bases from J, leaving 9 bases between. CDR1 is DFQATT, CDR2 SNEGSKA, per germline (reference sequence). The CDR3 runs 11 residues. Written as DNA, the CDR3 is TGCAGTGCATTCGAGGACTACGAGCAGTACTTC. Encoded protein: CSAFEDYEQYF.

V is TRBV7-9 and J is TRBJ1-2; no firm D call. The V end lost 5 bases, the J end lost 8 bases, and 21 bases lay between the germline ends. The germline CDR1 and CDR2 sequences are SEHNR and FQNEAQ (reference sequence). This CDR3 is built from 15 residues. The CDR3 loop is CASSPAGFVAAGYTF. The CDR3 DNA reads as TGTGCCAGCAGCCCAGCGGGGTTTGTCGCGGCGGGCTACACCTTC.

Here the CDR3 reads CASSATNRGSTNEKLFF. In nucleotides, the CDR3 is TGTGCCAGCAGCGCGACGAACAGGGGCAGCACTAATGAAAAACTGTTTTTT. The rearrangement joins TRBV7-8 to TRBJ1-4; 7 bases fit TRBD1. This CDR3 comprises 17 residues. With 5 bases clipped from V and 2 bases from J, the junction kept 11 bases outside the gene matches. CDR1 and CDR2 (germline): SGHVS, FQNEAQ.